This T cell receptor beta chain was captured by sequencing in a study of Graves' ophthalmopathy and Graves' hyperthyroidism. Study conclusions and caveats: Most thyroid-expanded clonotypes exceeding 0.001 frequency were also found in blood.

This clonotype was observed many times. Its specificity is unknown. The CDR3 runs to 18 residues. The V end was cut by 2 bases, the J end by 3 bases, with 20 bases between. Germline-derived CDR1 and CDR2 are SGHRS and YFSETQ. RNA transcripts were the template, and TCR beta CDR3 regions were amplified from them. Scientists carried out first-round RT-PCR using HTBI primers and then a second-round multiplex PCR. TCRdb re-derived calls from the multiplex PCR reads in MiXCR, one entry per CDR3 protein. The sample has roughly 230,000 distinct CDR3 sequences; 20% to 25% are singletons. All donors with ophthalmopathy were recorded as having moderate-to-severe activity, CAS ≥3, NOSPECS ≥4 and a duration under 3 months. Researchers turned away patients with other autoimmune diseases, uncontrolled infections, pregnancy or lactation. As diagnostic evidence, clinical symptoms, serum thyroxine, TRAb, thyroid ultrasound and orbital computed tomography were relied upon.

Sample: peripheral blood. This clonotype was obtained from a woman aged 45-65 years with Graves' ophthalmopathy. The chain employs TRBV5-1 and TRBJ2-2; D is perhaps TRBD2 (6 bases). CDR3 in DNA: TGCGCCAGCAGCTTCCTCCCTAGGGGAGGTCTCTACACCGGGGAGCTGTTTTTT. Translated: CASSFLPRGGLYTGELFF.